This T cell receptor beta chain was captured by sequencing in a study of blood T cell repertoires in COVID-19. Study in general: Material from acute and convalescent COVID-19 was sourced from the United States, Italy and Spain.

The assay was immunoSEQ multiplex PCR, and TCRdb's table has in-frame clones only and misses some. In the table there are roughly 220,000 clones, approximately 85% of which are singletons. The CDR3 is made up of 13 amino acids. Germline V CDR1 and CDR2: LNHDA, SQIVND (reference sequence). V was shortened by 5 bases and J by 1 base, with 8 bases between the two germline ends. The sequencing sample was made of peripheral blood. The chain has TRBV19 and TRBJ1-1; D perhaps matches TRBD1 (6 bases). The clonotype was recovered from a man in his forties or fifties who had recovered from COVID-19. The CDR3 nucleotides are TGTGCCAGTAGTGGGGGACAGAACACTGAAGCTTTCTTT. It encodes CASSGGQNTEAFF.